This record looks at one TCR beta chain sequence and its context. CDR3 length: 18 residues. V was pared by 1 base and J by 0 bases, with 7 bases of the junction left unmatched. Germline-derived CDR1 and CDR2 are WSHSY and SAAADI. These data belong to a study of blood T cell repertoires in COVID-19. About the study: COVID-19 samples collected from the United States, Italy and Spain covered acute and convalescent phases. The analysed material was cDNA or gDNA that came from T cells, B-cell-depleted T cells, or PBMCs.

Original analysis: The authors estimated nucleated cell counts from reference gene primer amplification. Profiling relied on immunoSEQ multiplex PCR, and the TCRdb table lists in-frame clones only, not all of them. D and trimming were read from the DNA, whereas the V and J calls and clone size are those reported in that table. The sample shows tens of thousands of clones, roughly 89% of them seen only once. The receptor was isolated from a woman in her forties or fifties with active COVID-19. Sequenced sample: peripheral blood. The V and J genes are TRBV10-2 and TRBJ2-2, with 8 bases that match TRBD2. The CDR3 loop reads CASSEFVLADSNTGELFF. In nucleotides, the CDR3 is TGCGCCAGCAGTGAGTTTGTACTAGCGGACTCGAACACCGGGGAGCTGTTTTTT.